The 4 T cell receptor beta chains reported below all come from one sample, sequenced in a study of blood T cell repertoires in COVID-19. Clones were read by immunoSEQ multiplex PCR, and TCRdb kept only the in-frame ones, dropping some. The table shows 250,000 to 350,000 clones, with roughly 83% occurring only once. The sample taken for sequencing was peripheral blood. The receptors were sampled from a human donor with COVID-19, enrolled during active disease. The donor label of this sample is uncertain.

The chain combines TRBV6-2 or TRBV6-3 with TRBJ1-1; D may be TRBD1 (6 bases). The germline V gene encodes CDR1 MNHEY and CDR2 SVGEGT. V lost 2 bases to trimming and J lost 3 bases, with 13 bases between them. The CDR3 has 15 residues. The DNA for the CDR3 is TGTGCCAGCAGTTACCCCCAGGGGCGTTACACTGAAGCTTTCTTT. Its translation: CASSYPQGRYTEAFF.

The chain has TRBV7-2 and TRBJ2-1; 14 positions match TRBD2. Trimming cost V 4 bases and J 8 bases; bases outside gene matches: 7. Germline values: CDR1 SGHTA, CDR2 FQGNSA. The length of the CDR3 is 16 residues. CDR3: CASSSRLAGGPDEQFF. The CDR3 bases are TGTGCCAGCAGCTCTCGACTAGCGGGAGGGCCGGATGAGCAGTTCTTC.

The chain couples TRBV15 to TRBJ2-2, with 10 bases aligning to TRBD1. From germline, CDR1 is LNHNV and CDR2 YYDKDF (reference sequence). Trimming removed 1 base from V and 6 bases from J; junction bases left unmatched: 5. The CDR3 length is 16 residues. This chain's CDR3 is CATSRGKGQGSGELFF. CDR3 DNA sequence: TGTGCCACCAGCAGAGGAAAGGGACAGGGGTCCGGGGAGCTGTTTTTT.

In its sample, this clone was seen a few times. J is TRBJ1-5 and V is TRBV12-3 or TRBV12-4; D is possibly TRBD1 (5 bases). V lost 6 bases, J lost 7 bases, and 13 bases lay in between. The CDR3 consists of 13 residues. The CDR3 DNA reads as TGTGCCAGCAGCCCCTCGGGGGGGCAGCCCCAGCATTTT. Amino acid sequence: CASSPSGGQPQHF.